The next 30 T cell receptor beta chains were all read from a single sample in a study of T cells in Graves' hyperthyroidism and ophthalmopathy. RNA transcripts yielded amplified TCR beta CDR3 regions. The HTBI primer set was used in a first-round RT-PCR of the TCR CDR3. MiXCR was run by TCRdb on the multiplex PCR reads, yielding one entry per CDR3 protein. The sample lists under 750,000 distinct CDR3 sequences, roughly a sixth seen once, with over 15% in the top ten. Sequencing was performed on blood. The receptors come from a woman between 50 and 59 years old with Graves' hyperthyroidism that later progressed to Graves' ophthalmopathy.

This clonotype was recorded at least ten times. J is TRBJ2-2 and V is TRBV11-1; perhaps TRBD1 as D (5 bases). CDR1 and CDR2 (germline): SGHAT, FQDESV (reference sequence). Trimming shortened V by 5 bases and J by 8 bases, and 30 bases separated the two germline ends. This CDR3 has 19 residues. CDR3 coding DNA: TGTGCCAGCAGCGACCCCCCACAGGTCCCAAGGGCGACATCAGGGGAGCTGTTTTTT. Amino acid sequence: CASSDPPQVPRATSGELFF.

This clonotype was seen at least ten times. V and J are TRBV11-1 and TRBJ2-6; TRBD1 matches at 8 bases. J gave up 0 bases and V 4 bases, and 5 bases lay outside the gene matches. CDR1 is SGHAT, CDR2 FQDESV, per germline (reference sequence). The CDR3 loop spans 17 amino acids. The CDR3 spells CASSSGQVRSGANVLTF. The CDR3 nucleotides read TGTGCCAGCAGCTCGGGACAGGTCCGCTCTGGGGCCAACGTCCTGACTTTC.

The chain recombines TRBV6-1 with TRBJ1-4; D is undetermined. Germline CDR1 and CDR2: MNHNS and SASEGT. V shed 6 bases and J shed 1 base, with 12 bases lying between them. The CDR3 is 15 amino acids. Here the CDR3 reads CASRSNRGTNEKLFF. The DNA for the CDR3 is TGTGCCAGCAGGTCGAACCGGGGAACTAATGAAAAACTGTTTTTT.

This clonotype appeared a few times. J is TRBJ1-4 and V is TRBV7-2; D not resolved. The CDR3 is made up of 13 amino acids. Germline V gene lookup returns CDR1 SGHTA and CDR2 FQGNSA. V was clipped by 0 bases and J by 10 bases, with 9 bases between them. Here the CDR3 DNA reads TGTGCCAGCAGCTTAGCGCCCCCGGGAAAACTGTTTTTT. Protein: CASSLAPPGKLFF.

This clonotype occurred a few times. The chain has TRBV6-1 and TRBJ2-1; 7 nucleotides match TRBD2. CDR3 size: 14 residues. The J segment lost 2 bases and the V segment lost 5 bases, leaving 3 bases of the junction unmatched. Germline loops: CDR1 MNHNS, CDR2 SASEGT. In DNA form, the CDR3 reads TGTGCCAGCAGTTATGGACTAGCCTACAATGAGCAGTTCTTC. Amino acid sequence: CASSYGLAYNEQFF.

The V call is TRBV19, the J call TRBJ1-5; 12 bases agree with TRBD1. J lost 7 bases, V lost 6 bases, and 7 bases had no gene match. CDR3 length: 15 amino acids. The germline V gene encodes CDR1 LNHDA and CDR2 SQIVND (reference sequence). The CDR3 is CASRITGTGGQPQHF. In DNA form, the CDR3 reads TGTGCCAGTAGAATTACCGGGACAGGGGGCCAGCCCCAGCATTTT. Variable domain in full (rest from reference TRBV19 and TRBJ1-5): DGGITQSPKYLFRKEGQNVTLSCEQNLNHDAMYWYRQDPGQGLRLIYYSQIVNDFQKGDIAEGYSVSREKKESFPLTVTSAQKNPTAFYLCASRITGTGGQPQHFGDGTRLSIL.

In this sample, this clonotype turned up many times. The rearrangement joins TRBV3-1 to TRBJ1-2, with 8 bases lining up with TRBD1. Per the germline V gene, CDR1 is LGHDT and CDR2 is YNNKEL (reference sequence). The V gene end was trimmed by 8 bases and the J gene end by 7 bases; junction bases not matched to a gene: 12. The CDR3 sequence is 14 residues long. The CDR3 coding sequence is TGTGCCAGCGGTACGGGACAGGACGTCTCTGGCTACACCTTC. Translated, it gives CASGTGQDVSGYTF.

This chain links TRBV3-1 with TRBJ2-2; perhaps TRBD1 as D (6 bases). Germline-derived CDR1 and CDR2 are LGHDT and YNNKEL (reference sequence). Trimming cost V 5 bases and J 4 bases, with 14 bases left between them. CDR3 length: 15 residues. The CDR3 loop reads CASSALTGTTGELFF. CDR3 DNA: TGTGCCAGCAGCGCCCTGACAGGTACCACCGGGGAGCTGTTTTTT.

CDR3 in amino acids: CSVGDTRYF. The DNA for the CDR3 is TGCAGCGTAGGAGATACGCGATATTTT. V usage is TRBV29-1 and J usage is TRBJ2-3; D not certain. Germline assignment: CDR1 SQVTM and CDR2 ANQGSEA. This CDR3 has 9 amino acids. Trimming removed 6 bases at V and 15 bases at J, with 13 bases between.

The table lists this clonotype with a few counts. V and J are TRBV6-5 and TRBJ2-5; 14 nucleotides agree with TRBD2. This CDR3 spans 19 amino acids. Trimming cost V 0 bases and J 2 bases; bases outside gene matches: 8. Germline-derived CDR1 and CDR2 are MNHEY and SVGAGI. The CDR3 coding sequence is TGTGCCAGCAGTTACTCGACTAGCGGGGGGGCCGCCCCTCAAGAGACCCAGTACTTC. Encoded protein: CASSYSTSGGAAPQETQYF.

The gene calls are TRBV3-1 and TRBJ2-5, with 10 positions matching TRBD1. Trimming removed 4 bases from V and 5 bases from J; junction bases left unmatched: 4. Germline V gene lookup returns CDR1 LGHDT and CDR2 YNNKEL (reference sequence). This CDR3 region has 14 residues. The CDR3 is CASSLTGGGETQYF. In nucleotides, the CDR3 is TGTGCCAGCAGCCTGACAGGGGGCGGGGAGACCCAGTACTTC.

The rearrangement uses TRBV5-1 and TRBJ2-1; TRBD2 matches 9 bases. After removal of 0 bases from V and 1 base from J, the junction contained 2 bases not matched to a gene. This CDR3 is 16 amino acids long. CDR1 and CDR2 (germline): SGHRS, YFSETQ. CDR3 in amino acids: CASSLGSGGSYNEQFF. The CDR3 DNA reads TGCGCCAGCAGCTTGGGAAGCGGGGGGTCCTACAATGAGCAGTTCTTC.

Ten or more counts support this clonotype. The V gene is TRBV12-3 or TRBV12-4, the J gene TRBJ1-5; TRBD1 agrees at 7 bases. V lost 3 bases, J lost 5 bases, and 4 bases stayed unmatched. The CDR3 is 14 amino acids. The CDR3 here is CASSFIQGDQPQHF. The DNA of the CDR3 is TGTGCCAGCAGTTTTATCCAGGGGGATCAGCCCCAGCATTTT.

This clonotype was recorded once. A clone one base away is much larger, so this may be a read error. The chain is built from TRBV30 and TRBJ2-3, with 7 bases fitting TRBD2. The length of the CDR3 is 14 residues. Germline assignment: CDR1 GTSNPN and CDR2 SVGIG (reference sequence). V gave up 5 bases and J gave up 3 bases; unmatched junction bases: 8. CDR3 sequence reads: CAWGSGGITDTQYF. The CDR3 nucleotides are TGTGCCTGGGGGTCCGGGGGGATAACAGATACGCAGTATTTT.

This clonotype has a count of ten or more. The V gene is TRBV3-1, the J gene TRBJ2-5; tentatively, D is TRBD1 (7 bases). Germline CDR1 and CDR2: LGHDT and YNNKEL (reference sequence). This CDR3 has 16 residues. V dropped 6 bases and J dropped 3 bases, with 20 bases sitting between them. CDR3 in amino acids: CASRNYRGSGEETQYF. The CDR3 DNA follows: TGTGCCAGCAGAAACTACAGGGGTAGCGGAGAAGAGACCCAGTACTTC.

The rearrangement joins TRBV6-1 to TRBJ2-3; 12 bases align to TRBD1. Germline CDR1 is MNHNS and CDR2 is SASEGT. Unmatched junction bases numbered 9, after V lost 5 bases and J lost 3 bases. The CDR3 runs to 17 residues. The CDR3 DNA sequence: TGTGCCAGCAGTTTAGTGGGACAGGGGGCAGGTACAGATACGCAGTATTTT. Translation: CASSLVGQGAGTDTQYF.

This clonotype has a count of ten or more. The chain is built from TRBV13 and TRBJ1-1; D is perhaps TRBD1 (5 bases). This CDR3 region has 16 residues. Germline loops: CDR1 PRHDT, CDR2 FYEKMQ (reference sequence). Trimming took 5 bases from V and 1 from J, leaving 17 bases between them. CDR3 protein: CASSGQWKTENTEAFF. The CDR3 DNA reads TGTGCCAGCAGCGGACAATGGAAAACGGAGAACACTGAAGCTTTCTTT. Supplemented by reference TRBV13 and TRBJ1-1, the full variable domain reads AAGVIQSPRHLIKEKRETATLKCYPIPRHDTVYWYQQGPGQDPQFLISFYEKMQSDKGSIPDRFSAQQFSDYHSELNMSSLELGDSALYFCASSGQWKTENTEAFFGQGTRLTVV.

This clonotype was detected ten times or more. This chain uses TRBV7-3 with TRBJ2-7, with a weak D call TRBD2 (6 bases). Trimming stripped 5 bases from V and 3 bases from J, with 11 bases between. This CDR3 is built from 13 residues. CDR1 is SGHTA, CDR2 FQGTGA, per germline. CDR3 in DNA: TGTGCCAGCAGCCATTCCGGGGGCTACGAGCAGTACTTC. Its protein is CASSHSGGYEQYF.

V is TRBV10-3 and J is TRBJ1-5; D remains ambiguous. The ends were cut back, 3 bases at V and 3 bases at J, with 12 bases in the middle. Germline V CDR1 and CDR2: ENHRY, SYGVKD. This CDR3 region has 15 residues. The CDR3 DNA reads as TGTGCCATCAGTGATGTTTCCGGGCTCAATCAGCCCCAGCATTTT. Translation gives CAISDVSGLNQPQHF.

V gene TRBV9 combines with J gene TRBJ2-3, with D perhaps matching TRBD1 (6 bases). The CDR3 runs to 16 residues. Per germline, CDR1 SGDLS and CDR2 YYNGEE. With 3 bases removed from V and 2 bases from J, the gap between germline ends came to 16 bases. CDR3 residues: CASSEGGKGSTDTQYF. As DNA, the CDR3 is TGTGCCAGCAGCGAAGGGGGTAAAGGGTCCACAGATACGCAGTATTTT.

This clonotype was seen only a few times. CDR3 nucleotide sequence: TGTGCCAGCAGCGTAGCGACGGACAATTCGAACACTGAAGCTTTCTTT. Amino acid sequence: CASSVATDNSNTEAFF. The V call is TRBV9, the J call TRBJ1-1; D is possibly TRBD1 (5 bases). The CDR3 is made up of 16 amino acids. The germline V and J ends were trimmed by 0 bases and 1 base, with 13 bases remaining between them. The germline V gene has CDR1 SGDLS and CDR2 YYNGEE.

Only a few counts were recorded for this clonotype. The V and J genes are TRBV7-2 and TRBJ2-3; 11 bases are a match to TRBD2. This CDR3 is 14 amino acids long. Trimming took 3 bases from V and 11 from J; bases not matched to a gene: 7. Germline CDR1 is SGHTA and CDR2 is FQGNSA. The CDR3 spells CASSFSGGALEQYF. In nucleotides, the CDR3 is TGTGCCAGCAGCTTTAGCGGGGGGGCCTTGGAGCAGTATTTT.

In its sample, this clonotype was seen a few times. One base away lies a much larger clone, so this may be a sequencing read error. The V call is TRBV3-1, the J call TRBJ1-5, with TRBD1 identical over 9 bases. CDR1 and CDR2 from the germline V gene are LGHDT and YNNKEL (reference sequence). CDR3 length: 16 amino acids. CDR3 DNA sequence: TGTGCCAACAGCCCTTCGGACAGGGGCGTCGGGCAGCCCCAGCATTTT. The encoded protein is CANSPSDRGVGQPQHF.

This clonotype was counted ten times or more. The V and J genes are TRBV7-6 and TRBJ2-1; the D is unclear. Germline loops: CDR1 SGHVS, CDR2 FNYEAQ. Between the trimmed V and J ends, which lost 3 bases and 2 bases, there was a span of 5 bases. CDR3 length: 13 amino acids. This chain's CDR3 is CASSFRAYNEQFF. The CDR3 DNA reads TGTGCCAGCAGCTTCCGGGCCTACAATGAGCAGTTCTTC.

This clonotype came up many times. The chain recombines TRBV27 with TRBJ1-2, with a possible D match to TRBD1 (6 bases). The CDR3 extends over 12 amino acids. V lost 3 bases and J 7 bases, leaving 9 bases between the germline ends. CDR1 is MNHEY, CDR2 SMNVEV, per germline (reference sequence). The CDR3 spells CASSLGGGGYTF. CDR3 DNA: TGTGCCAGCAGTTTGGGGGGCGGTGGCTACACCTTC.

This rearrangement joins TRBV4-1 to TRBJ1-1; D remains unclear. CDR3 length: 14 residues. The germline V gene has CDR1 MGHRA and CDR2 YSYEKL. Trimming stripped 1 base from V and 7 bases from J, with 13 bases between. CDR3 in DNA: TGCGCCAGCAGCCAAGGACCGCACTCTATTGAAGCTTTCTTT. Protein: CASSQGPHSIEAFF.

This clonotype was picked up many times. The chain carries TRBV7-2 and TRBJ2-7, with TRBD1 matching over 9 bases. CDR1 and CDR2 from the germline V gene are SGHTA and FQGNSA. With 4 bases clipped from V and 6 bases from J, the junction kept 4 bases outside the gene matches. This CDR3 has 13 amino acids. The CDR3 sequence is CASSWTGEVEQYF. The CDR3 DNA follows: TGTGCCAGCAGCTGGACAGGGGAGGTCGAGCAGTACTTC.

The chain joins TRBV7-3 to TRBJ2-2; 8 bases match TRBD2. CDR1 is SGHTA and CDR2 is FQGTGA in the germline V gene. V lost 5 bases, J lost 5 bases, and 13 bases stayed unmatched. This CDR3 has 17 amino acids. In DNA, the CDR3 is TGTGCCAGCAGCCGTCTAGCGGGTGGAAGTAAGACCGGGGAGCTGTTTTTT. This codes for CASSRLAGGSKTGELFF.

The chain links TRBV27 to TRBJ1-2; D not certain. Germline V gene data show CDR1 as MNHEY and CDR2 as SMNVEV (reference sequence). Trimming took off 4 bases at V and 1 base at J, with 13 bases between the two ends. The CDR3 runs to 15 residues. The CDR3 region has the DNA TGTGCCAGCAGTTCGTCCAGAGGGTATAACTATGGCTACACCTTC. Translation: CASSSSRGYNYGYTF.

There are many counts of this clonotype. The rearrangement joins TRBV28 to TRBJ2-3; the D is unclear. V lost 6 bases to trimming and J lost 6 bases, with 10 bases between them. CDR3 length: 12 residues. The V gene's germline CDR1 is MDHEN and CDR2 SYDVKM. CDR3 in DNA: TGTGCCAGCAGCCTATACTCGGATACGCAGTATTTT. Encoded protein: CASSLYSDTQYF. Full variable domain (missing parts from reference TRBV28 and TRBJ2-3): DVKVTQSSRYLVKRTGEKVFLECVQDMDHENMFWYRQDPGLGLRLIYFSYDVKMKEKGDIPEGYSVSREKKERFSLILESASTNQTSMYLCASSLYSDTQYFGPGTRLTVL.